These T cell receptor beta chains were read from a single sample in a study of OX40 agonist ivuxolimab in advanced cancers. This table comes from immunoSEQ multiplex PCR, and its TCRdb copy is limited to in-frame clones, with some not included. The table has more than 45,000 clones, around 87% seen once. Material: CD4+ or CD8+ T cells sorted from blood, obtained in a trial of the OX40 agonist ivuxolimab. The origin of the receptors is an adult with an advanced solid tumor such as melanoma, head and neck, liver or kidney cancer. The CDR3 runs from the conserved cysteine through the conserved F or W. A D gene is named only where the DNA matches it firmly. Some rows mark clone size as missing; the rest say once, few, many or name a class of expanded clone.

J,size,V,D,DNA,CDR3
TRBJ2-7,medium-sized,TRBV15,TRBD2,TGTGCCACCAGCAGGGGACTAGCGGGAGCCTACGAGCAGTACTTC,CATSRGLAGAYEQYF
TRBJ2-1,.,TRBV27,TRBD2,TGTGCCAGCGGCCCTAGCGGGAGACGGGACAATGAGCAGTTCTTC,CASGPSGRRDNEQFF
TRBJ1-1,.,TRBV28,TRBD1,TGTGCCAGCAGTCAGGGGGTGTGGAACACTGAAGCTTTCTTT,CASSQGVWNTEAFF
TRBJ2-7,.,TRBV6-5,TRBD2,TGTGCCAGCTCGGGGACTAGCTCGTATGAGCAGTACTTC,CASSGTSSYEQYF
TRBJ2-3,.,TRBV12-5,.,TGTGCTAGTGGTTTGGTAATAGAGGGTCCAGATACGCAGTATTTT,CASGLVIEGPDTQYF
TRBJ2-3,.,TRBV27,.,TGTGCCAGCAGCCCGAGTGCCGGGATAAACACAGATACGCAGTATTTT,CASSPSAGINTDTQYF
TRBJ2-5,.,TRBV4-3,.,TGCGCCAGCAGCAAAGGGATAAAAAGTTCAGAGACCCAGTACTTC,CASSKGIKSSETQYF
TRBJ2-1,.,TRBV5-1,.,TGCGCCAGCAGCTTGCTAGCGTTCTACAATGAGCAGTTCTTC,CASSLLAFYNEQFF
TRBJ1-1,.,TRBV28,.,TGTGCCAGCAACGTGCGGCTCTCGAACACTGAAGCTTTCTTT,CASNVRLSNTEAFF
TRBJ2-5,.,TRBV27,.,TGTGCCAGCAGCCCGCGGGCTAGCAGACGCCAAGAGACCCAGTACTTC,CASSPRASRRQETQYF
TRBJ1-2,.,TRBV7-9,.,TGTGCCAGCAGCTTAGGACAGGTCTTTGGCTACACCTTC,CASSLGQVFGYTF
TRBJ2-3,.,TRBV5-8,TRBD2,TGTGCCAGCAGCAGACTAGCGGGATCCACAGATACGCAGTATTTT,CASSRLAGSTDTQYF
TRBJ2-7,.,TRBV7-9,TRBD1,TGTGCCAGCAGCTCGCCGGACAGGGGGGTTCGCGAGCAGTACTTC,CASSSPDRGVREQYF
TRBJ1-5,.,TRBV28,.,TGTGCCACGAAAAGCGGGGGGCAGGTTTTGGGCAATCAGCCCCAGCATTTT,CATKSGGQVLGNQPQHF
TRBJ2-3,.,TRBV13,.,TGTGCCAGCAGCGGATATACGCAGTATTTT,CASSGYTQYF
TRBJ2-3,.,TRBV4-1,TRBD1,TGCGCCAGCAGCCTTCAGGACAGGGGGGCAGATACGCAGTATTTT,CASSLQDRGADTQYF
TRBJ2-3,.,TRBV19,.,TGTGCCAGTAGTATAATAGGCCCAGCGGGTCTCTCAGATACGCAGTATTTT,CASSIIGPAGLSDTQYF
TRBJ2-1,.,TRBV7-6,TRBD2,TGTGCCAGCAGCCCAGGGACTGGCCCCGGGGGGTCTCGGGTCTTC,CASSPGTGPGGSRVF
TRBJ2-5,.,TRBV28,TRBD2,TGTGCCAGCAGTTTAAGGACTAGCGGGAGGCAGGGAGGTGTGGAGACCCAGTACTTC,CASSLRTSGRQGGVETQYF
TRBJ2-7,.,TRBV2,.,TGTGCCAGCAGGCGATCCTACGAGCAGTACTTC,CASRRSYEQYF
TRBJ2-7,.,TRBV9,.,TGTGCCAGCAGCGTCTCGGGGCGGTCCTACGAGCAGTACTTC,CASSVSGRSYEQYF
TRBJ2-1,.,TRBV9,TRBD2,TGTGCCAGCAGCGTCGGGCGGGAGGGCTACAATGAGCAGTTCTTC,CASSVGREGYNEQFF
TRBJ1-4,few,TRBV4-1,TRBD1,TGCGCCAGCACCACAAGGGGACAGGCCCAGAATGAAAAACTGTTTTTT,CASTTRGQAQNEKLFF
TRBJ2-1,.,TRBV9,TRBD2,TGTGCCAGCAGCGTAGCTGTAGCGGGAGTCAATGAGCAGTTCTTC,CASSVAVAGVNEQFF